The source of this T cell receptor (beta chain) is a study of Ad26.COV2.S vaccination and SARS-CoV-2 variants. Libraries were prepared by immunoSEQ multiplex PCR; TCRdb keeps only in-frame clonotypes and omits some of them. Seen here are 300,000 to 350,000 clones, about 87% observed once, and the top ten hold around 5.8%. V was pared by 2 bases and J by 0 bases, with 6 bases of the junction left unmatched. The CDR3 runs 17 residues. Germline loops: CDR1 SGHTA, CDR2 FQGTGA. Regarding treatment: roughly 18 received Ad26.COV2.S at low or high dose, single or two shots; about 5 received placebo; per-sample allocation not given. Samples came from day 63 after the first vaccine or placebo injection.

The material was peripheral blood, obtained in a trial of Ad26.COV2.S vaccine versus placebo. This chain links TRBV7-3 with TRBJ2-7; 11 nucleotides match TRBD2. This clonotype was sampled from a person between 18 and 65 years old who received the Ad26.COV2.S COVID-19 vaccine or a placebo. CDR3 region: CASSLGIAGGSSYEQYF. The CDR3 nucleotides are TGTGCCAGCAGCTTAGGAATAGCGGGAGGGTCCTCCTACGAGCAGTACTTC.